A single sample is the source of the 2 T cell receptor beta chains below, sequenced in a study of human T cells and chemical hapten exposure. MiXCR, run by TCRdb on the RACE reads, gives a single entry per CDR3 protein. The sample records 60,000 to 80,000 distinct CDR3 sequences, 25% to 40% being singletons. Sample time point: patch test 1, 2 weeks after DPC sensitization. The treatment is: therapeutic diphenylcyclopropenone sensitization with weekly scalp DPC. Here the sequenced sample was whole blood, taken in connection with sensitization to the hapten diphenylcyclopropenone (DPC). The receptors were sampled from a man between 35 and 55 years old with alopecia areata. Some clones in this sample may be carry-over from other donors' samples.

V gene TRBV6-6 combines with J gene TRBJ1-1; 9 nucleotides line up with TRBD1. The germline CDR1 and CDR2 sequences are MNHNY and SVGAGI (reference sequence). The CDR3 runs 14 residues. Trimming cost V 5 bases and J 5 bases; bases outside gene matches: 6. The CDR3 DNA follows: TGTGCCAGCAGTGGACAGGGGATTCGTACTGAAGCTTTCTTT. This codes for CASSGQGIRTEAFF.

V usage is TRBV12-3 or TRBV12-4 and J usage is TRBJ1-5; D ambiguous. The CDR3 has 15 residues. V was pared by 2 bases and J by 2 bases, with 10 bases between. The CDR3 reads CASSLSLEGNQPQHF. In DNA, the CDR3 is TGTGCCAGCAGTTTAAGCCTTGAAGGCAATCAGCCCCAGCATTTT.